The sequence of this TCR beta chain was determined in a study of PD-1 blockade in classical Hodgkin lymphoma. With no exception, relapse followed autologous stem cell transplantation in all patients, and brentuximab vedotin exposure varied. Best response was recorded as complete response, partial response or progressive disease. Germline CDR1 and CDR2: SGHAT and FQNNGV. V was cut by 4 bases and J by 0 bases, with 18 bases left in between. The CDR3 has 17 residues. Sequencing used immunoSEQ multiplex PCR; TCRdb keeps in-frame clones, though not all of them. The sample yields about 72,000 clones, about 93% seen once.

The chain uses TRBV11-2 and TRBJ2-5; D may match TRBD1 or TRBD2 (5 bases each). This TCR derives from a human donor with classical Hodgkin lymphoma. This specimen consisted of peripheral blood mononuclear cells (PBMCs), obtained at baseline. The CDR3: CASSYEGPGRYQETQYF. In DNA form, the CDR3 reads TGTGCCAGCAGCTACGAAGGGCCGGGGCGGTACCAAGAGACCCAGTACTTC.